The clone carrying this T cell receptor beta chain was found once. The antigen is undetermined. The data derive from a study of a mutant IDH1 vaccine in newly diagnosed glioma. Study at large: Treated patients comprised 62.5% males and about 40% females, mean age roughly 43 years.

CDR1 is LNHDA, CDR2 SQIVND, per germline (reference sequence). V lost 5 bases to trimming and J lost 10 bases; unmatched junction nucleotides: 11. CDR3 size: 14 residues. Libraries were prepared by immunoSEQ multiplex PCR; TCRdb keeps only in-frame clonotypes and omits some of them. The sample contains 35,000 to 45,000 clones, 80% to 90% of which appear only once. Specified time point: week 35, safety follow-up. Mutant IDH1 20-mer peptide, at 300 ug, made up each vaccine dose, with topical imiquimod. Eight vaccinations were given in weeks 1, 3, 5, 7, 11, 15, 19 and 23. The chain couples TRBV19 to TRBJ2-4, with 7 bases fitting TRBD2. The material was PBMCs, obtained from a glioma patient whose treatment included an IDH1 peptide vaccine. This receptor was taken from a man between 35 and 55 years old with glioma. CDR3 protein: CASSFTAGIGIQYF. DNA of the CDR3: TGTGCCAGTAGTTTTACAGCGGGGATTGGGATTCAGTACTTC.